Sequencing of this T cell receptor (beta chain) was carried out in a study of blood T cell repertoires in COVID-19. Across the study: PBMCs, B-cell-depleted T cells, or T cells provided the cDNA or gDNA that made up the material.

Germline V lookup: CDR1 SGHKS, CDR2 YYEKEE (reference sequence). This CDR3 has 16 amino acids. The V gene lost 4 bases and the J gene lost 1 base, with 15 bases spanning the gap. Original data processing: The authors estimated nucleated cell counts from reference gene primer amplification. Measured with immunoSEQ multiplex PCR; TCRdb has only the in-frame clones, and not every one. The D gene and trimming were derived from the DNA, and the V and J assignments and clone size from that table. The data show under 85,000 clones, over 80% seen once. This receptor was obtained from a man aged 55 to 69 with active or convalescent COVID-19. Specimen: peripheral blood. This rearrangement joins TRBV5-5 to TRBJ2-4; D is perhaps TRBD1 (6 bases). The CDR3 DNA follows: TGTGCCAGCAGCCCCGAGGGGGATTTGGCCAAAAACATTCAGTACTTC. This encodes CASSPEGDLAKNIQYF.